Below, 23 T cell receptor beta chains from the same sample are listed, as sequenced in a study of T cell changes during pregnancy in multiple sclerosis. Sequencing was performed with immunoSEQ multiplex PCR; in TCRdb, only in-frame clones are kept and a portion is missing. Counted here are 90,000 to 95,000 clones, around 92% occurring once; the ten biggest clones make up less than 2.5%. The material was peripheral blood, obtained in the third trimester of pregnancy. These receptors all stem from a female donor with multiple sclerosis, enrolled in a pregnancy study.

The chain couples TRBV7-9 to TRBJ2-3; D is unclear. V was shortened by 4 bases and J by 4 bases, with 6 bases between the two germline ends. CDR1 is SEHNR, CDR2 FQNEAQ, per germline (reference sequence). CDR3 length: 12 residues. CDR3 coding DNA: TGTGCCAGCAGCTCCTATTCAGATACGCAGTATTTT. Protein sequence: CASSSYSDTQYF. The variable domain in full, with the rest retrieved from reference TRBV7-9 and TRBJ2-3, is DTGVSQNPRHKITKRGQNVTFRCDPISEHNRLYWYRQTLGQGPEFLTYFQNEAQLEKSRLLSDRFSAERPKGSFSTLEIQRTEQGDSAMYLCASSSYSDTQYFGPGTRLTVL.

The gene calls are TRBV28 and TRBJ2-3; possibly TRBD1 for D (6 bases). Germline CDR1 MDHEN, CDR2 SYDVKM. V dropped 6 bases and J dropped 5 bases, with 12 bases sitting between them. The CDR3 length is 13 residues. The CDR3 loop reads CASSSTGLDTQYF. The CDR3 coding sequence is TGTGCCAGCAGCTCCACAGGGTTAGATACGCAGTATTTT.

V usage is TRBV2 and J usage is TRBJ2-3, with D possibly TRBD1 on 5 matching bases. From germline, CDR1 is SNHLY and CDR2 FYNNEI. V was pared by 4 bases and J by 7 bases, with 9 bases between. The CDR3 consists of 12 residues. Here the CDR3 reads CASSVGANTQYF. Written as DNA, the CDR3 is TGTGCCAGCAGTGTAGGGGCAAATACGCAGTATTTT.

The V and J genes are TRBV9 and TRBJ2-7, with D uncertain. Germline loops: CDR1 SGDLS, CDR2 YYNGEE. The V gene lost 2 bases and the J gene lost 2 bases, with 8 bases spanning the gap. This CDR3 has 13 residues. The CDR3 region has the DNA TGTGCCAGCAGCGTTGGGCACACCTACGAGCAGTACTTC. Its translation: CASSVGHTYEQYF.

The rearrangement joins TRBV5-1 to TRBJ2-4; the D is unclear. CDR1 is SGHRS, CDR2 YFSETQ, per germline. The V gene lost 1 base and the J gene lost 8 bases, with 10 bases spanning the gap. The CDR3 spans 13 residues. For the CDR3, the DNA is TGCGCCAGCAGCTTGTCAGGTGGCCACATTCAGTACTTC. Translating gives CASSLSGGHIQYF.

The gene calls are TRBV5-1 and TRBJ2-3, with TRBD2 matching 11 bases. The CDR3 has 16 amino acids. V lost 0 bases to trimming and J lost 6 bases; unmatched junction nucleotides: 6. CDR1 SGHRS and CDR2 YFSETQ come from the germline V gene. CDR3 coding DNA: TGCGCCAGCAGCTTGGTTTCTCTAGCGGGAGGTGATACGCAGTATTTT. It yields the protein CASSLVSLAGGDTQYF.

This chain joins TRBV30 and TRBJ1-1, with D possibly TRBD1 on 5 matching bases. The CDR3 is made up of 12 amino acids. Trimming removed 4 bases at V and 6 bases at J, with 12 bases between. The germline V gene has CDR1 GTSNPN and CDR2 SVGIG (reference sequence). The CDR3 sequence is CAWTGGGAEAFF. The CDR3 region has the DNA TGTGCCTGGACGGGGGGAGGGGCTGAAGCTTTCTTT.

The chain employs TRBV27 and TRBJ2-3, with 10 bases lining up with TRBD2. The V gene end was trimmed by 2 bases and the J gene end by 1 base; junction bases not matched to a gene: 0. Germline V lookup: CDR1 MNHEY, CDR2 SMNVEV (reference sequence). This CDR3 spans 15 amino acids. The CDR3: CASSLLAGGTDTQYF. The CDR3 DNA sequence: TGTGCCAGCAGTTTACTAGCGGGAGGCACAGATACGCAGTATTTT.

The chain joins TRBV27 to TRBJ2-1; 7 bases match TRBD1. The J segment lost 6 bases and the V segment lost 4 bases, leaving 9 bases of the junction unmatched. Germline CDR1 is MNHEY and CDR2 is SMNVEV (reference sequence). The CDR3 runs to 15 residues. CDR3: CASSSHRGWGNEQFF. In nucleotides, the CDR3 is TGTGCCAGCAGTTCCCACAGGGGATGGGGCAATGAGCAGTTCTTC.

This sequence joins TRBV7-2 and TRBJ2-6; 8 bases match TRBD2. Trimming took 5 bases from V and 2 from J; bases not matched to a gene: 2. Germline V gene lookup returns CDR1 SGHTA and CDR2 FQGNSA. CDR3 length equals 15 residues. As DNA, the CDR3 is TGTGCCAGCAGCACAGCGGGGGCTGGGGCCAACGTCCTGACTTTC. Translated, it gives CASSTAGAGANVLTF.

This clone appeared once. J is TRBJ1-2 and V is TRBV5-1; 8 positions match TRBD1. CDR1 and CDR2 (germline): SGHRS, YFSETQ. The CDR3 covers 14 residues. The ends lost 4 bases at V and 8 bases at J; junction bases unmatched: 10. The CDR3 nucleotides read TGCGCCAGCAGCGCCGGGCCGGACAGGGACGGCTACACCTTC. The encoded protein is CASSAGPDRDGYTF.

This clone was detected only a few times. The genes are TRBV15 and TRBJ1-1; 7 nucleotides align to TRBD1. Germline V gene data show CDR1 as LNHNV and CDR2 as YYDKDF (reference sequence). V trimming: 1 base; J trimming: 13 bases; junction bases outside the gene matches: 9. The CDR3 is 13 residues long. CDR3 coding DNA: TGTGCCACCAGCAGAGCGGGGACAGTGAGGGATTTCTTT. This codes for CATSRAGTVRDFF.

The rearrangement uses TRBV2 and TRBJ2-7; 10 nucleotides align to TRBD2. The germline V gene has CDR1 SNHLY and CDR2 FYNNEI. V lost 5 bases, J lost 2 bases, and 6 bases stayed unmatched. The length of the CDR3 is 15 residues. This chain's CDR3 is CASSPTSGPPYEQYF. CDR3 bases: TGTGCCAGCAGTCCGACTAGCGGGCCACCCTACGAGCAGTACTTC. The full variable domain, with the rest looked up from reference TRBV2 and TRBJ2-7, is EPEVTQTPSHQVTQMGQEVILRCVPISNHLYFYWYRQILGQKVEFLVSFYNNEISEKSEIFDDQFSVERPDGSNFTLKIRSTKLEDSAMYFCASSPTSGPPYEQYFGPGTRLTVT.

The J gene is TRBJ2-1, the V gene TRBV2; 10 nucleotides align to TRBD2. V shed 1 base, J shed 0 bases, and the junction held 6 bases outside the gene matches. The CDR3 loop spans 18 amino acids. From germline, CDR1 is SNHLY and CDR2 FYNNEI. CDR3: CASSEEGTSASSYNEQFF. In nucleotides, the CDR3 is TGTGCCAGCAGTGAAGAGGGGACTAGCGCAAGCTCCTACAATGAGCAGTTCTTC.

V usage is TRBV20-1 and J usage is TRBJ2-1; weak D call: TRBD1 (6 bases). This CDR3 contains 11 residues. Germline V gene sequence: CDR1 DFQATT, CDR2 SNEGSKA (reference sequence). V lost 5 bases and J lost 8, with 10 bases in between. The CDR3 DNA is TGCAGTGCTCAACAGGGTGATGAGCAGTTCTTC. The encoded protein is CSAQQGDEQFF.

The chain is built from TRBV29-1 and TRBJ2-1, with 9 bases identical to TRBD2. Germline CDR1 is SQVTM and CDR2 is ANQGSEA. With V trimmed by 7 bases and J by 4 bases, 8 bases remained unmatched. The CDR3 totals 14 residues. This CDR3 reads CSAQGLAKYNEQFF. The CDR3 bases are TGCAGCGCCCAAGGACTAGCGAAGTACAATGAGCAGTTCTTC.

The CDR3 spells CATSSGRVAKNIQYF. CDR3 nucleotides: TGTGCCACCAGCAGCGGCAGGGTGGCCAAAAACATTCAGTACTTC. The chain has TRBV15 and TRBJ2-4; D perhaps matches TRBD1 (5 bases). This CDR3 contains 15 residues. V was clipped by 3 bases and J by 1 base, with 10 bases between them. The germline gives CDR1 LNHNV, CDR2 YYDKDF (reference sequence).

V and J are TRBV7-2 and TRBJ2-7; 10 nucleotides agree with TRBD2. The germline V gene has CDR1 SGHTA and CDR2 FQGNSA. J lost 0 bases, V lost 5 bases, and 4 bases had no gene match. The CDR3 loop spans 15 amino acids. CDR3 residues: CASSPLAGVSYEQYF. CDR3 coding DNA: TGTGCCAGCAGCCCCCTAGCGGGAGTCTCCTACGAGCAGTACTTC.

The chain uses TRBV29-1 and TRBJ2-7; 15 bases match TRBD2. CDR3 length: 17 residues. V dropped 6 bases and J dropped 0; count of bases not matched to a gene: 9. The germline V gene has CDR1 SQVTM and CDR2 ANQGSEA. The CDR3, as DNA: TGCAGCGTCGGGGGGACTAGCGGGAGGCCCGCCTCCTACGAGCAGTACTTC. Its protein product is CSVGGTSGRPASYEQYF.

This rearrangement joins TRBV4-2 to TRBJ2-1; TRBD2 agrees at 9 bases. Per germline, CDR1 LGHNA and CDR2 YNFKEQ. The length of the CDR3 is 18 residues. After removal of 2 bases from V and 0 bases from J, the junction contained 8 bases not matched to a gene. CDR3 DNA: TGTGCCAGCAGCCAAACCATCACTAGCGGGCTCTCCTACAATGAGCAGTTCTTC. Protein sequence: CASSQTITSGLSYNEQFF.

The chain employs TRBV2 and TRBJ1-5, with TRBD1 identical over 9 bases. Germline lookup yields CDR1 SNHLY and CDR2 FYNNEI. The V segment lost 8 bases and the J segment 2 bases; nucleotides outside the gene matches: 4. This CDR3 is built from 14 residues. DNA for the CDR3: TGTGCCAGCCAGAGGACAGGGGGCAATCAGCCCCAGCATTTT. Its translation is CASQRTGGNQPQHF. Full variable domain (missing parts from reference TRBV2 and TRBJ1-5): EPEVTQTPSHQVTQMGQEVILRCVPISNHLYFYWYRQILGQKVEFLVSFYNNEISEKSEIFDDQFSVERPDGSNFTLKIRSTKLEDSAMYFCASQRTGGNQPQHFGDGTRLSIL.

The CDR3 DNA reads TGTGCCAGCAGAACGACAGGGGGCGGGGGTCAGCCCCAGCATTTT. Translated: CASRTTGGGGQPQHF. This chain joins TRBV6-5 and TRBJ1-5; TRBD1 matches at 10 bases. The CDR3 totals 15 residues. Per the germline V gene, CDR1 is MNHEY and CDR2 is SVGAGI. V gave up 6 bases and J gave up 6 bases; unmatched junction bases: 8.

The V and J genes are TRBV5-4 and TRBJ2-3, with 11 bases lining up with TRBD2. J lost 5 bases, V lost 4 bases, and 6 bases had no gene match. The CDR3 loop spans 15 amino acids. The germline gives CDR1 SGHNT, CDR2 YYREEE (reference sequence). The CDR3 spells CASSPGTSGLDTQYF. DNA for the CDR3: TGTGCCAGCAGCCCGGGGACTAGCGGACTAGATACGCAGTATTTT.